The 29 T cell receptor beta chains in this list originate from one sample, sequenced in a study of cytomegalovirus exposure and HLA in healthy donors. With 60 Vbeta and 13 Jbeta primers, the PCR was carried out. Measured with immunoSEQ multiplex PCR; TCRdb has only the in-frame clones, and not every one. The sample lists 230,000 or so clones; about nine tenths were seen once. Sequencing was carried out using PBMCs. The origin of the receptors is a girl aged 2 to 9 in good health and CMV-seronegative.

The chain combines TRBV29-1 with TRBJ2-5; D might be TRBD2 (5 bases). V lost 1 base, J lost 5 bases, and 14 bases lay in between. Per the germline V gene, CDR1 is SQVTM and CDR2 is ANQGSEA. This CDR3 contains 14 residues. CDR3 nucleotide sequence: TGCAGCGTTGAAGCGACCGGGGAAGATGAGACCCAGTACTTC. This codes for CSVEATGEDETQYF. Full variable domain (remainder filled in from reference TRBV29-1 and TRBJ2-5): SAVISQKPSRDICQRGTSLTIQCQVDSQVTMMFWYRQQPGQSLTLIATANQGSEATYESGFVIDKFPISRPNLTFSTLTVSNMSPEDSSIYLCSVEATGEDETQYFGPGTRLLVL.

V usage is TRBV19 and J usage is TRBJ2-3, with 7 bases matching TRBD2. This CDR3 has 16 amino acids. Germline V gene data show CDR1 as LNHDA and CDR2 as SQIVND (reference sequence). Trimming cost V 2 bases and J 5 bases; bases outside gene matches: 10. CDR3 residues: CASSIPPPGRGDTQYF. The CDR3 nucleotides are TGTGCCAGTAGTATACCCCCCCCAGGGAGGGGAGATACGCAGTATTTT.

This clone was seen a single time. The chain employs TRBV19 and TRBJ1-1, with D possibly being TRBD1 (5 bases). This CDR3 has 12 amino acids. Germline CDR1 and CDR2: LNHDA and SQIVND (reference sequence). The V and J ends lost 2 bases and 10 bases respectively, with 11 bases between them. CDR3 region: CASSISQGGAFF. In DNA form, the CDR3 reads TGTGCCAGTAGTATATCGCAGGGTGGAGCTTTCTTT.

The chain couples TRBV18 to TRBJ1-5, with D tentatively TRBD1 (6 bases). Germline V gene lookup returns CDR1 KGHSH and CDR2 LQKENI. This CDR3 spans 14 amino acids. Deletions cut 5 bases from V and 6 bases from J, with 14 bases between. The CDR3 DNA follows: TGTGCCAGCTCATCCACAGGGCCGGGTCAGCCCCAGCATTTT. This gives the protein CASSSTGPGQPQHF.

V usage is TRBV4-1 and J usage is TRBJ2-2, with 10 bases that match TRBD1. The germline CDR1 and CDR2 sequences are MGHRA and YSYEKL. Unmatched junction bases numbered 9, after V lost 0 bases and J lost 5 bases. This CDR3 is built from 18 residues. In nucleotides, the CDR3 is TGCGCCAGCAGCCAAGAGACAGGGGGCTCGGCGCAGACCGGGGAGCTGTTTTTT. It codes for CASSQETGGSAQTGELFF.

CDR3 sequence (DNA): TGTGCCAGCTTCGAGGCAGGGGTGGCTAAGTGGGAGACCCAGTACTTC. Translating it yields CASFEAGVAKWETQYF. The rearrangement joins TRBV5-4 to TRBJ2-5, with D possibly TRBD1 on 6 matching bases. Trimming left V 7 bases short and J 5 bases short, with 24 bases between. CDR1 is SGHNT and CDR2 is YYREEE in the germline V gene (reference sequence). The CDR3 runs 16 residues.

The V call is TRBV9, the J call TRBJ2-7, with 11 nucleotides matching TRBD1. CDR3 length equals 15 residues. Germline-derived CDR1 and CDR2 are SGDLS and YYNGEE. V lost 0 bases to trimming and J lost 3 bases; unmatched junction nucleotides: 2. CDR3 sequence reads: CASSVAGTGGYEQYF. In nucleotides, the CDR3 is TGTGCCAGCAGCGTAGCGGGGACAGGGGGCTACGAGCAGTACTTC.

CDR3 amino acids: CASSLAGSGGYGYTF. The CDR3 DNA is TGTGCCAGCAGCTTAGCGGGCTCGGGAGGCTATGGCTACACCTTC. J is TRBJ1-2 and V is TRBV7-9; no reliable D call. Trimming stripped 0 bases from V and 4 bases from J, with 12 bases between. Germline values: CDR1 SEHNR, CDR2 FQNEAQ (reference sequence). The CDR3 spans 15 residues.

V usage is TRBV2 and J usage is TRBJ2-5; no clear D. Germline V lookup: CDR1 SNHLY, CDR2 FYNNEI. Trimming stripped 6 bases from V and 5 bases from J, with 13 bases between. The CDR3 runs 13 residues. The CDR3 DNA sequence: TGTGCCAGCAGGGCAGGCCCTGGGGAGACCCAGTACTTC. Residues: CASRAGPGETQYF.

The chain carries TRBV7-2 and TRBJ2-7; 11 bases line up with TRBD2. J was trimmed by 3 bases and V by 7 bases; bases with no gene match: 5. Germline V gene sequence: CDR1 SGHTA, CDR2 FQGNSA. This CDR3 has 14 amino acids. The CDR3 protein is CASTPTSGNYEQYF. The DNA of the CDR3 is TGTGCCAGCACCCCGACTAGCGGGAACTACGAGCAGTACTTC.

The V and J genes are TRBV2 and TRBJ2-1, with 11 bases that match TRBD2. The V and J ends lost 3 bases and 10 bases, in that order; junction bases with no gene match: 5. The CDR3 runs to 14 residues. Germline CDR1 and CDR2: SNHLY and FYNNEI. The CDR3 DNA sequence: TGTGCCAGCAGTGACGGGACTAGCGGTGGCGAGCAGTTCTTC. Encoded protein: CASSDGTSGGEQFF. Full variable domain (outside the CDR3, taken from reference TRBV2 and TRBJ2-1): EPEVTQTPSHQVTQMGQEVILRCVPISNHLYFYWYRQILGQKVEFLVSFYNNEISEKSEIFDDQFSVERPDGSNFTLKIRSTKLEDSAMYFCASSDGTSGGEQFFGPGTRLTVL.

This chain connects TRBV4-2 to TRBJ2-1; D perhaps matches TRBD2 (6 bases). V lost 1 base, J lost 7 bases, and 17 bases lay in between. Germline lookup yields CDR1 LGHNA and CDR2 YNFKEQ. The CDR3 runs to 16 residues. The CDR3 DNA reads as TGTGCCAGCAGCCAAGGTAGCGCGGGATGGGAGAATGAGCAGTTCTTC. Encoded protein: CASSQGSAGWENEQFF.

The chain recombines TRBV6-1 with TRBJ1-6; 9 bases are a match to TRBD1. J was trimmed by 8 bases and V by 5 bases; bases with no gene match: 4. This CDR3 is 14 amino acids long. CDR1 and CDR2 from the germline V gene are MNHNS and SASEGT. The CDR3 sequence is CASSLGQGDSPLHF. The CDR3 nucleotides read TGTGCCAGCAGTCTGGGACAGGGCGATTCACCCCTCCACTTT.

This clone was detected only once. V and J are TRBV7-9 and TRBJ1-3, with a tentative D call TRBD1 (6 bases). This CDR3 region has 15 residues. The V end lost 3 bases, the J end lost 4 bases, and 13 bases lay between the germline ends. Germline CDR1 SEHNR, CDR2 FQNEAQ (reference sequence). The CDR3 spells CASSLTTGIGNTIYF. CDR3 in DNA: TGTGCCAGCAGCTTGACCACAGGGATCGGAAACACCATATATTTT.

The chain is built from TRBV7-2 and TRBJ1-6, with 9 bases that match TRBD1. V lost 5 bases to trimming and J lost 9 bases; unmatched junction nucleotides: 5. Germline V gene sequence: CDR1 SGHTA, CDR2 FQGNSA. The CDR3 spans 14 residues. The CDR3 nucleotides are TGTGCCAGCAGCACCGGGACAGGGTTTTCACCCCTCCACTTT. Its protein product is CASSTGTGFSPLHF.

The chain combines TRBV6-1 with TRBJ1-1, with a possible D match to TRBD1 (5 bases). The CDR3 loop spans 13 amino acids. Per germline, CDR1 MNHNS and CDR2 SASEGT. Trimming removed 7 bases at V and 3 bases at J, with 12 bases between. CDR3 in DNA: TGTGCCAGCATCGTGGGGGGAGACACTGAAGCTTTCTTT. It specifies CASIVGGDTEAFF.

The chain couples TRBV28 to TRBJ1-5; 9 nucleotides match TRBD1. The CDR3 length is 15 residues. The V segment lost 5 bases and the J segment 2 bases; nucleotides outside the gene matches: 4. Germline CDR1 MDHEN, CDR2 SYDVKM. CDR3 amino acids: CASSVRDRGNQPQHF. CDR3 nucleotide sequence: TGTGCCAGCAGTGTTAGGGACAGGGGCAATCAGCCCCAGCATTTT.

This chain joins TRBV19 and TRBJ1-2, with 9 bases aligning to TRBD1. Germline assignment: CDR1 LNHDA and CDR2 SQIVND (reference sequence). The CDR3 has 14 residues. V lost 7 bases to trimming and J lost 6 bases; unmatched junction nucleotides: 9. The CDR3 loop is CASNKDRGGDGYTF. Here the CDR3 DNA reads TGTGCCAGTAATAAGGACAGGGGCGGTGATGGCTACACCTTC.

J is TRBJ2-5 and V is TRBV5-5; TRBD1 matches 10 bases. This CDR3 comprises 14 residues. Unmatched junction bases numbered 3, after V lost 4 bases and J lost 3 bases. Germline V gene sequence: CDR1 SGHKS, CDR2 YYEKEE (reference sequence). Written as DNA, the CDR3 is TGTGCCAGCAGCACGGGGACAGGGGAAGAGACCCAGTACTTC. Translated, it gives CASSTGTGEETQYF.

This chain links TRBV7-6 with TRBJ1-1; D not certain. Looked up from germline, CDR1 is SGHVS and CDR2 is FNYEAQ. Trimming took 3 bases from V and 1 from J, leaving 6 bases between them. The CDR3 totals 13 residues. CDR3 nucleotides: TGTGCCAGCAGCTTGTGGCAGAACACTGAAGCTTTCTTT. Protein product: CASSLWQNTEAFF.

The chain combines TRBV25-1 with TRBJ2-5, with D perhaps matching TRBD1 (5 bases). The CDR3 consists of 13 residues. Germline assignment: CDR1 MGHDK and CDR2 SYGVNS. V was shortened by 8 bases and J by 5 bases, with 15 bases between the two germline ends. The CDR3 here is CASGFAGRETQYF. The CDR3 DNA reads TGTGCCAGCGGGTTTGCAGGGCGGGAGACCCAGTACTTC.

The chain uses TRBV15 and TRBJ2-1; D unclear. Trimming stripped 0 bases from V and 7 bases from J, with 4 bases between. Germline loops: CDR1 LNHNV, CDR2 YYDKDF (reference sequence). There are 12 residues in the CDR3. DNA for the CDR3: TGTGCCACCAGCAGAGATAAAAATGAGCAGTTCTTC. Translating gives CATSRDKNEQFF.

This clone was counted a single time. This sequence joins TRBV23-1 and TRBJ1-4; tentatively, D is TRBD1 (6 bases). TRBV23-1 falls under the ORF class, with uncertain function. With 8 bases removed from V and 2 bases from J, the gap between germline ends came to 12 bases. The CDR3 has 14 amino acids. CDR3 region: CASSKRGTNEKLFF. In DNA form, the CDR3 reads TGCGCCAGCTCCAAAAGGGGGACTAATGAAAAACTGTTTTTT.

The V gene is TRBV13, the J gene TRBJ2-7, with D perhaps matching TRBD2 (6 bases). Germline CDR1 and CDR2: PRHDT and FYEKMQ (reference sequence). V was cut by 5 bases and J by 3 bases, with 20 bases left in between. This CDR3 has 16 amino acids. The CDR3: CASSKGGGQSLYEQYF. The CDR3 DNA reads as TGTGCCAGCAGCAAAGGCGGAGGGCAGTCCCTCTACGAGCAGTACTTC. The variable domain in full, completed from reference TRBV13 and TRBJ2-7, reads AAGVIQSPRHLIKEKRETATLKCYPIPRHDTVYWYQQGPGQDPQFLISFYEKMQSDKGSIPDRFSAQQFSDYHSELNMSSLELGDSALYFCASSKGGGQSLYEQYFGPGTRLTVT.

The rearrangement uses TRBV28 and TRBJ2-3, with 13 bases lining up with TRBD2. Germline V gives CDR1 MDHEN, CDR2 SYDVKM. The CDR3 is 19 amino acids. Unmatched junction bases numbered 10, after V lost 2 bases and J lost 2 bases. CDR3 sequence reads: CASSLGGWGLAGFTDTQYF. The DNA for the CDR3 is TGTGCCAGCAGTTTAGGGGGGTGGGGACTAGCGGGGTTCACAGATACGCAGTATTTT.

The chain carries TRBV28 and TRBJ2-5; no definite D call. The DNA end lines up better with TRBJ2-7; the J call may be wrong. Germline V CDR1 and CDR2: MDHEN, SYDVKM. The CDR3 sequence is 12 residues long. The CDR3 reads CASSLPNSEQYF. DNA of the CDR3: TGTGCCAGCAGTTTACCCAACTCCGAGCAGTACTTC.

This chain joins TRBV4-1 and TRBJ2-7, with TRBD2 matching over 12 bases. V shed 2 bases, J shed 3 bases, and the junction held 5 bases outside the gene matches. This CDR3 is built from 16 residues. Germline V gene data show CDR1 as MGHRA and CDR2 as YSYEKL. The CDR3 reads CASSQPTSGSFYEQYF. For the CDR3, the DNA is TGCGCCAGCAGCCAACCGACTAGCGGGAGTTTCTACGAGCAGTACTTC.

V usage is TRBV6-6 and J usage is TRBJ1-6; a possible D gene is TRBD1 (5 bases). CDR3 length: 15 residues. V was trimmed by 5 bases and J by 7 bases, leaving 15 bases between them. Germline loops: CDR1 MNHNY, CDR2 SVGAGI (reference sequence). In DNA, the CDR3 is TGTGCCAGCAGTGACCTGGGAGGACAAAATTCACCCCTCCACTTT. This encodes CASSDLGGQNSPLHF.

This clone has just one count. The J gene is TRBJ2-7, the V gene TRBV7-9; perhaps TRBD1 as D (6 bases). This CDR3 has 15 amino acids. Germline CDR1 and CDR2: SEHNR and FQNEAQ (reference sequence). V shed 1 base and J shed 3 bases, with 13 bases lying between them. The CDR3 region is CASSLVKGVNYEQYF. The CDR3 nucleotides are TGTGCCAGCAGCTTAGTGAAGGGGGTTAACTACGAGCAGTACTTC.